Below, 14 T cell receptor beta chains from the same sample are listed, as sequenced in a study of OX40 agonist ivuxolimab in advanced cancers. TCRdb's copy holds only in-frame clones and misses some; the assay was immunoSEQ multiplex PCR. Of approximately 30,000 clones listed, about nine tenths were seen once; the top ten hold 33%. This sample comprised CD4+ or CD8+ T cells sorted from blood, obtained in a trial of the OX40 agonist ivuxolimab. The receptor source for this set is an adult with an advanced solid tumor such as melanoma, head and neck, liver or kidney cancer.

In regard to this clone: The junction differs from germline at one of its ends, possibly a read error. V gene TRBV19 combines with J gene TRBJ2-7, with D possibly TRBD2 on 5 matching bases. Per germline, CDR1 LNHDA and CDR2 SQIVND (reference sequence). This CDR3 contains 14 residues. The CDR3 spells CASSIGGGDYGQYF. The CDR3 coding sequence is TGTGCCAGTAGTATCGGCGGCGGAGACTACGGGCAGTACTTC.

The chain combines TRBV2 with TRBJ2-7, with D possibly being TRBD2 (5 bases). The germline V gene encodes CDR1 SNHLY and CDR2 FYNNEI. This CDR3 spans 15 amino acids. Trimming took off 2 bases at V and 0 bases at J, with 11 bases between the two ends. The CDR3 loop reads CASSEFGLGSYEQYF. CDR3 nucleotides: TGTGCCAGCAGTGAATTCGGACTCGGCTCCTACGAGCAGTACTTC.

This chain links TRBV19 with TRBJ1-5, with 10 bases that match TRBD1. The V and J ends lost 5 bases and 7 bases, in that order; junction bases with no gene match: 2. Germline V gives CDR1 LNHDA, CDR2 SQIVND (reference sequence). The length of the CDR3 is 13 residues. CDR3 residues: CASSDRGQQPQHF. CDR3 nucleotides: TGTGCCAGTAGTGACAGGGGGCAACAGCCCCAGCATTTT.

V is TRBV4-3 and J is TRBJ2-3; D possibly corresponds to TRBD2 (6 bases). Germline CDR1 is LGHNA and CDR2 is YSLEER. This CDR3 has 15 amino acids. Trimming pared 4 bases from V and 5 bases from J, leaving 16 bases between. CDR3 nucleotides: TGCGCCAGCAGCCGCTTGACGGGAGAGGGAGATACGCAGTATTTT. It yields the protein CASSRLTGEGDTQYF.

This chain links TRBV11-2 with TRBJ2-2, with D perhaps matching TRBD1 or TRBD2 (5 bases each). This CDR3 is 18 amino acids long. CDR1 and CDR2 (germline): SGHAT, FQNNGV. With 1 base removed from V and 0 bases from J, the gap between germline ends came to 15 bases. CDR3 in amino acids: CASSLVPGPIANTGELFF. In DNA form, the CDR3 reads TGTGCCAGCAGCTTAGTCCCGGGGCCAATAGCGAACACCGGGGAGCTGTTTTTT. Full variable domain (outside the CDR3, taken from reference TRBV11-2 and TRBJ2-2): EAGVAQSPRYKIIEKRQSVAFWCNPISGHATLYWYQQILGQGPKLLIQFQNNGVVDDSQLPKDRFSAERLKGVDSTLKIQPAKLEDSAVYLCASSLVPGPIANTGELFFGEGSRLTVL.

This rearrangement joins TRBV4-1 to TRBJ2-7; 9 nucleotides match TRBD1. CDR3 size: 14 residues. Germline assignment: CDR1 MGHRA and CDR2 YSYEKL. Trimming cost V 4 bases and J 2 bases; bases outside gene matches: 3. The CDR3 sequence: CASSPGTGTYEQYF. In DNA, the CDR3 is TGCGCCAGCAGCCCCGGGACAGGGACCTACGAGCAGTACTTC.

This chain uses TRBV28 with TRBJ1-1; D uncertain. Between the trimmed V and J ends, which lost 5 bases and 4 bases, there was a span of 14 bases. CDR3 length: 14 residues. Per germline, CDR1 MDHEN and CDR2 SYDVKM. The chain's CDR3 is CASSPRTEGTEAFF. The CDR3 bases are TGTGCCAGCAGTCCTCGGACGGAGGGCACTGAAGCTTTCTTT.

The chain is built from TRBV28 and TRBJ2-4; 8 bases align to TRBD2. V was pared by 1 base and J by 5 bases, with 7 bases of the junction left unmatched. Germline assignment: CDR1 MDHEN and CDR2 SYDVKM. The CDR3 contains 16 residues. The CDR3: CASSLSLPGRENIQYF. The CDR3 region has the DNA TGTGCCAGCAGTTTATCCCTTCCCGGGAGGGAAAACATTCAGTACTTC.

This chain uses TRBV6-5 with TRBJ2-7; tentatively, D is TRBD1 (6 bases). The germline gives CDR1 MNHEY, CDR2 SVGAGI. CDR3 length: 14 residues. Trimming took 2 bases from V and 1 from J, leaving 9 bases between them. The CDR3 is CASSYPGQSYEQYF. Here the CDR3 DNA reads TGTGCCAGCAGTTACCCAGGACAGTCCTACGAGCAGTACTTC.

This chain connects TRBV27 to TRBJ2-7; TRBD1 aligns across 9 bases. The germline CDR1 and CDR2 sequences are MNHEY and SMNVEV (reference sequence). CDR3 length equals 14 residues. The ends lost 8 bases at V and 2 bases at J; junction bases unmatched: 7. The CDR3 is CASGLGTGTYEQYF. Here the CDR3 DNA reads TGTGCCAGCGGACTCGGGACAGGGACCTACGAGCAGTACTTC.

The V gene is TRBV28, the J gene TRBJ2-5; no clear D gene. V lost 4 bases to trimming and J lost 2 bases, with 14 bases between them. The CDR3 totals 15 residues. CDR1 is MDHEN, CDR2 SYDVKM, per germline. CDR3 sequence: CASSSEVKLQETQYF. CDR3 bases: TGTGCCAGCAGTTCTGAGGTTAAATTACAAGAGACCCAGTACTTC.

V usage is TRBV9 and J usage is TRBJ2-1; TRBD2 agrees at 10 bases. CDR3 length: 16 amino acids. Per germline, CDR1 SGDLS and CDR2 YYNGEE. The V gene end was trimmed by 0 bases and the J gene end by 8 bases; junction bases not matched to a gene: 8. CDR3 region: CASSVDSLAGVDEQFF. The CDR3 DNA follows: TGTGCCAGCAGCGTAGATTCCCTAGCGGGAGTTGATGAGCAGTTCTTC.

This chain joins TRBV4-3 and TRBJ2-7; D is uncertain. The germline gives CDR1 LGHNA, CDR2 YSLEER. CDR3 length: 16 residues. V gave up 0 bases and J gave up 0 bases, with 12 bases separating them. The CDR3 loop reads CASSQDLSGPSYEQYF. DNA for the CDR3: TGCGCCAGCAGCCAAGATCTTTCGGGTCCCTCCTACGAGCAGTACTTC.

This chain uses TRBV6-5 with TRBJ2-6; D gene unclear. The CDR3 loop spans 15 amino acids. From germline, CDR1 is MNHEY and CDR2 SVGAGI. The V and J ends lost 6 bases and 0 bases respectively, with 9 bases between them. CDR3 DNA: TGTGCCAGCAGCAACGGTCCCTCTGGGGCCAACGTCCTGACTTTC. Its translation is CASSNGPSGANVLTF.